Listed below are T cell receptor beta chains from one sample, sequenced in a study of T cell changes during pregnancy in multiple sclerosis. The assay was immunoSEQ multiplex PCR, and TCRdb's table has in-frame clones only and misses some. Of 25,000 to 30,000 clones detected, under 90% appear once; the ten largest clones hold approximately 8.3%. Here the sequenced sample was CD8+ T cells from peripheral blood mononuclear cells, taken after pregnancy. All receptors come from a female donor with multiple sclerosis, enrolled in a pregnancy study. CDR3s include the opening cysteine and the closing phenylalanine or tryptophan. The D gene is left open where the match is weak. Where a row states a size, it is once, few, many or the class of an expanded clone; other rows omit it.

cdr3_length: 13
d_call: TRBD1
v_call: TRBV30
clone_size: medium-sized
j_call: TRBJ1-1
cdr3_nt: TGTGCCTGGAGTGTTGACAGGGACACTGAAGCTTTCTTT
cdr3_aa: CAWSVDRDTEAFF

cdr3_length: 15
d_call: TRBD2
v_call: TRBV6-1
clone_size: NA
j_call: TRBJ2-1
cdr3_nt: TGTGCCATCAGTGAGCCGGGGGGGCACTACAATGAGCAGTTCTTC
cdr3_aa: CAISEPGGHYNEQFF

cdr3_length: 13
d_call: NA
v_call: TRBV27
clone_size: once
j_call: TRBJ2-7
cdr3_nt: TGTGCCAGCGGGCACAGTAGCTCCTACGAGCAGTACTTC
cdr3_aa: CASGHSSSYEQYF

cdr3_length: 14
d_call: NA
v_call: TRBV27
clone_size: NA
j_call: TRBJ2-1
cdr3_nt: TGTGCCAGCAGTTTATTCGGTCCCTACAATGAGCAGTTCTTC
cdr3_aa: CASSLFGPYNEQFF

cdr3_length: 15
d_call: NA
v_call: TRBV6-1
clone_size: NA
j_call: TRBJ2-7
cdr3_nt: TGTGCCAGCAGTGAAGCGACAGGAGACTACTACGAGCAGTACTTC
cdr3_aa: CASSEATGDYYEQYF

cdr3_length: 16
d_call: NA
v_call: TRBV28
clone_size: NA
j_call: TRBJ2-5
cdr3_nt: TGTGCCAGCAGTTTACGGTCGGGGGGCGCAGGGGAGACCCAGTACTTC
cdr3_aa: CASSLRSGGAGETQYF

cdr3_length: 15
d_call: NA
v_call: TRBV6-4
clone_size: NA
j_call: TRBJ1-6
cdr3_nt: TGTGCCAGCAGTGAGAGGGCAGGGGAGAATTCACCCCTCCACTTT
cdr3_aa: CASSERAGENSPLHF

cdr3_length: 13
d_call: NA
v_call: TRBV28
clone_size: NA
j_call: TRBJ2-2
cdr3_nt: TGTGCCAGCAGTCTTCTGAACACCGGGGAGCTGTTTTTT
cdr3_aa: CASSLLNTGELFF

cdr3_length: 15
d_call: NA
v_call: TRBV9
clone_size: NA
j_call: TRBJ2-7
cdr3_nt: TGCGCCAGCAGTGAGTCCCCGGACAGCTCCTACGAGCAGTACTTC
cdr3_aa: CASSESPDSSYEQYF

cdr3_length: 15
d_call: TRBD2
v_call: TRBV30
clone_size: NA
j_call: TRBJ2-1
cdr3_nt: TGTGCCTGGAGTTCAGCGGGGGGGCCGAACAATGAGCAGTTCTTC
cdr3_aa: CAWSSAGGPNNEQFF

cdr3_length: 15
d_call: NA
v_call: TRBV6-1
clone_size: NA
j_call: TRBJ2-7
cdr3_nt: TGTGCCAGCAGTGAAGGCCCTCTAGCTGATTACGAGCAGTACTTC
cdr3_aa: CASSEGPLADYEQYF

cdr3_length: 14
d_call: TRBD1
v_call: TRBV2
clone_size: NA
j_call: TRBJ1-5
cdr3_nt: TGTGCCAGCAGTCGGACAGGGGGCGATCAGCCCCAGCATTTT
cdr3_aa: CASSRTGGDQPQHF

cdr3_length: 15
d_call: TRBD2
v_call: TRBV15
clone_size: NA
j_call: TRBJ2-7
cdr3_nt: TGTGCCACCAGCAGAGAAATAGCGGGGGCCTACGAGCAGTACTTC
cdr3_aa: CATSREIAGAYEQYF

cdr3_length: 15
d_call: TRBD1
v_call: TRBV19
clone_size: NA
j_call: TRBJ2-1
cdr3_nt: TGTGCCAGTAGTATCGGGACAGGGGTCGGCAATGAGCAGTTCTTC
cdr3_aa: CASSIGTGVGNEQFF

cdr3_length: 15
d_call: NA
v_call: TRBV6-5
clone_size: NA
j_call: TRBJ1-2
cdr3_nt: TGTGCCAGCAGTTACCGGGAAAACCCTAACTATGGCTACACCTTC
cdr3_aa: CASSYRENPNYGYTF

cdr3_length: 12
d_call: NA
v_call: TRBV30
clone_size: NA
j_call: TRBJ2-2
cdr3_nt: TGTGCCTGGAGTCTCCTCACCGGGGAGCTGTTTTTT
cdr3_aa: CAWSLLTGELFF

cdr3_length: 12
d_call: NA
v_call: TRBV7-9
clone_size: NA
j_call: TRBJ1-5
cdr3_nt: TGTGCCAGCAGCGGGCCGGGGCAGCCCCAGCATTTT
cdr3_aa: CASSGPGQPQHF

cdr3_length: 14
d_call: TRBD1
v_call: TRBV6-5
clone_size: NA
j_call: TRBJ2-7
cdr3_nt: TGTGCCAGCAGCGTGACAGGGGGCGCGAACGAGCAGTACTTC
cdr3_aa: CASSVTGGANEQYF

cdr3_length: 15
d_call: NA
v_call: TRBV19
clone_size: NA
j_call: TRBJ2-1
cdr3_nt: TGTGCCAGTAGTATAGGCGTTGGGCCCTACAATGAGCAGTTCTTC
cdr3_aa: CASSIGVGPYNEQFF

cdr3_length: 13
d_call: NA
v_call: TRBV11-2
clone_size: NA
j_call: TRBJ2-2
cdr3_nt: TGTGCCAGCCTGGGGGGATCCACCGGGGAGCTGTTTTTT
cdr3_aa: CASLGGSTGELFF

cdr3_length: 15
d_call: NA
v_call: TRBV30
clone_size: NA
j_call: TRBJ1-2
cdr3_nt: TGTGCCTGGAGTGTACTCCCCGAGGGTGTGGGAGGCTACACCTTC
cdr3_aa: CAWSVLPEGVGGYTF

cdr3_length: 12
d_call: NA
v_call: TRBV9
clone_size: NA
j_call: TRBJ2-1
cdr3_nt: TGTGCCAGCAGCGTCAGGGGTGTTGAGCAGTTCTTC
cdr3_aa: CASSVRGVEQFF

cdr3_length: 14
d_call: NA
v_call: TRBV6-1
clone_size: NA
j_call: TRBJ1-1
cdr3_nt: TGTGCCAGCAGTGAAGCGTTTGAGGGCACTGAAGCTTTCTTT
cdr3_aa: CASSEAFEGTEAFF

cdr3_length: 14
d_call: NA
v_call: TRBV5-1
clone_size: NA
j_call: TRBJ1-2
cdr3_nt: TGCGCCAGCAGCTTGGCCCGGGGGACCTTTGGCTACACCTTC
cdr3_aa: CASSLARGTFGYTF

cdr3_length: 16
d_call: NA
v_call: TRBV11-2
clone_size: NA
j_call: TRBJ2-2
cdr3_nt: TGTGCCAGCAGCCCTAGACAGGACATACGGGCCGGGGAGCTGTTTTTT
cdr3_aa: CASSPRQDIRAGELFF

cdr3_length: 18
d_call: TRBD1
v_call: TRBV4-1
clone_size: NA
j_call: TRBJ1-1
cdr3_nt: TGCGCCAGCAGCCAAGTATGGGGACAGGGACCCCTGAACACTGAAGCTTTCTTT
cdr3_aa: CASSQVWGQGPLNTEAFF

cdr3_length: 14
d_call: NA
v_call: TRBV16
clone_size: once
j_call: TRBJ1-1
cdr3_nt: TGTGCCAGCAGCCTTCTCTCGGGGGGGGCTGAAGCTTTCTTT
cdr3_aa: CASSLLSGGAEAFF

cdr3_length: 15
d_call: TRBD1
v_call: TRBV15
clone_size: NA
j_call: TRBJ2-5
cdr3_nt: TGTGCCACCAGCAGAGAGCTTACAGGGGTCGAGACCCAGTACTTC
cdr3_aa: CATSRELTGVETQYF

cdr3_length: 16
d_call: TRBD2
v_call: TRBV27
clone_size: NA
j_call: TRBJ2-1
cdr3_nt: TGTGCCAGCAGTTTAATACTAGCGGGGACCTACAATGAGCAGTTCTTC
cdr3_aa: CASSLILAGTYNEQFF

cdr3_length: 15
d_call: NA
v_call: TRBV27
clone_size: once
j_call: TRBJ1-2
cdr3_nt: TGTGCCAGCAGTTTTACACCCCCGGACTTTTATGGCTACACCTTC
cdr3_aa: CASSFTPPDFYGYTF

cdr3_length: 12
d_call: NA
v_call: TRBV11-2
clone_size: NA
j_call: TRBJ2-7
cdr3_nt: TGTGCCAGCGAATCGGGTACCTACGAGCAGTACTTC
cdr3_aa: CASESGTYEQYF

cdr3_length: 15
d_call: TRBD2
v_call: TRBV6-1
clone_size: NA
j_call: TRBJ2-7
cdr3_nt: TGTGCCAGCAGGGGGACTAGCGGGGATGGATACGAGCAGTACTTC
cdr3_aa: CASRGTSGDGYEQYF

cdr3_length: 11
d_call: NA
v_call: TRBV19
clone_size: NA
j_call: TRBJ1-1
cdr3_nt: TGTGCCAGTAGTATGAGGTTTGAAGCTTTCTTT
cdr3_aa: CASSMRFEAFF

cdr3_length: 14
d_call: TRBD1
v_call: TRBV14
clone_size: NA
j_call: TRBJ1-1
cdr3_nt: TGTGCCAGCAGTACAGGGGCTTCGGCCACTGAAGCTTTCTTT
cdr3_aa: CASSTGASATEAFF

cdr3_length: 14
d_call: NA
v_call: TRBV7-9
clone_size: NA
j_call: TRBJ2-7
cdr3_nt: TGTGCCAGCAGCTTATTCGGACAGAACTACGAGCAGTACTTC
cdr3_aa: CASSLFGQNYEQYF

cdr3_length: 13
d_call: NA
v_call: TRBV5-1
clone_size: once
j_call: TRBJ2-1
cdr3_nt: TGCGCCAGCAGCTTGGCGACAGGCCATGAGCAGTTCTTC
cdr3_aa: CASSLATGHEQFF

cdr3_length: 15
d_call: NA
v_call: TRBV9
clone_size: NA
j_call: TRBJ1-5
cdr3_nt: TGTGCCAGCAGCGTAGGGGGAGGGACTGGGCAGCCCCAGCATTTT
cdr3_aa: CASSVGGGTGQPQHF

cdr3_length: 15
d_call: NA
v_call: TRBV5-6
clone_size: NA
j_call: TRBJ2-3
cdr3_nt: TGTGCCAGCAGCTTTTCGGGGGTGTACACAGATACGCAGTATTTT
cdr3_aa: CASSFSGVYTDTQYF

cdr3_length: 14
d_call: TRBD2
v_call: TRBV27
clone_size: NA
j_call: TRBJ2-7
cdr3_nt: TGTGCCAGCAGTCCTGATGGGACTAGCAACGAGCAGTACTTC
cdr3_aa: CASSPDGTSNEQYF

cdr3_length: 15
d_call: TRBD1
v_call: TRBV27
clone_size: NA
j_call: TRBJ1-1
cdr3_nt: TGTGCCAGCAGTTTATCGGGACAGGTGAACACTGAAGCTTTCTTT
cdr3_aa: CASSLSGQVNTEAFF

cdr3_length: 17
d_call: TRBD1
v_call: TRBV7-9
clone_size: NA
j_call: TRBJ2-3
cdr3_nt: TGTGCCAGCAGCTTCCCCGGGACAGGGGCCCCCACAGATACGCAGTATTTT
cdr3_aa: CASSFPGTGAPTDTQYF

cdr3_length: 17
d_call: NA
v_call: TRBV9
clone_size: NA
j_call: TRBJ1-2
cdr3_nt: TGTGCCAGCAGCGTAGCTATTAATACCGCGGGATCCGGTGGCTACACCTTC
cdr3_aa: CASSVAINTAGSGGYTF

cdr3_length: 16
d_call: TRBD1
v_call: TRBV5-1
clone_size: once
j_call: TRBJ1-3
cdr3_nt: TGCGCCAGCAGCTCCAGACAGGGGGCGATTGGAAACACCATATATTTT
cdr3_aa: CASSSRQGAIGNTIYF

cdr3_length: 15
d_call: NA
v_call: TRBV6-1
clone_size: NA
j_call: TRBJ1-1
cdr3_nt: TGTGCCAGCAGCGGAGGGAATGATGGCTTCACTGAAGCTTTCTTT
cdr3_aa: CASSGGNDGFTEAFF

cdr3_length: 13
d_call: NA
v_call: TRBV7-9
clone_size: NA
j_call: TRBJ1-2
cdr3_nt: TGTGCCAGCAGCCAAAGGGGGGGCGAGGGCTACACCTTC
cdr3_aa: CASSQRGGEGYTF